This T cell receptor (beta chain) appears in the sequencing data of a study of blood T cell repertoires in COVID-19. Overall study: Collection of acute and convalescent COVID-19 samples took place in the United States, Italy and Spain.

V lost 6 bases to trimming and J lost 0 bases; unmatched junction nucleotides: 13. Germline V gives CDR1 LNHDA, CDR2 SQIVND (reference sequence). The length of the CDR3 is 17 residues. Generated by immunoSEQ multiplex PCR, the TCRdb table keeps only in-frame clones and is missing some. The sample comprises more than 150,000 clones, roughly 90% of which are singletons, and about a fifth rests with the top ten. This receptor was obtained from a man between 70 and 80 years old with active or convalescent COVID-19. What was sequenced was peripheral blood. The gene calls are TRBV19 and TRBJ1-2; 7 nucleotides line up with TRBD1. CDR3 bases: TGTGCCAGTAGCCGAACGACAGGGTGGGCCCCTAACTATGGCTACACCTTC. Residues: CASSRTTGWAPNYGYTF.